This T cell receptor beta chain was captured in a study of blood T cell repertoires in COVID-19. Germline assignment: CDR1 MNHEY and CDR2 SVGEGT. The CDR3 is made up of 14 amino acids. V was cut by 3 bases and J by 7 bases, with 12 bases left in between. Original methodology: Reference gene primers were amplified, and this amplification served to estimate nucleated cell counts. Repertoires were generated with immunoSEQ multiplex PCR, while TCRdb's copy carries only in-frame clones and drops some. V and J calls and clone size are those listed in that table; D and trimming were worked out from the DNA. The sample contains around 150,000 clones, approximately 82% of which appear only once.

This sequence joins TRBV6-2 or TRBV6-3 and TRBJ1-4; D is unresolved. The sequence was collected from a woman of 80 years or more with acute or convalescent COVID-19. What was sequenced was peripheral blood. The CDR3 protein is CASSYWRPGEKLFF. CDR3 nucleotides: TGTGCCAGCAGTTATTGGCGTCCGGGTGAAAAACTGTTTTTT.